This paragraph reports one TCR beta chain. The sample originates from a study of spatial heterogeneity in lung cancer. Germline V CDR1 and CDR2: LGHNA, YNFKEQ. This CDR3 has 15 residues. Trimming pared 0 bases from V and 4 bases from J, leaving 12 bases between. Time point denoted: sample taken at primary tumor resection. The input material, whole RNA from tumor, nontumor lung or frozen PBMC, was sequenced unsorted. Donors were some 72 untreated early-stage non-small cell lung cancer patients. MiXCR was run by TCRdb on the 5' RACE reads, yielding one entry per CDR3 protein. The data hold about 85,000 distinct CDR3 sequences, with 15% to 25% observed a single time.

The V call is TRBV4-2, the J call TRBJ1-2; maybe TRBD1 (5 bases). The material was PBMCs, obtained at surgery. The receptor's source is a male donor with early-stage non-small cell lung cancer. The CDR3 protein is CASSQEGQGPYGYTF. DNA for the CDR3: TGTGCCAGCAGCCAAGAGGGTCAGGGTCCCTATGGCTACACCTTC.